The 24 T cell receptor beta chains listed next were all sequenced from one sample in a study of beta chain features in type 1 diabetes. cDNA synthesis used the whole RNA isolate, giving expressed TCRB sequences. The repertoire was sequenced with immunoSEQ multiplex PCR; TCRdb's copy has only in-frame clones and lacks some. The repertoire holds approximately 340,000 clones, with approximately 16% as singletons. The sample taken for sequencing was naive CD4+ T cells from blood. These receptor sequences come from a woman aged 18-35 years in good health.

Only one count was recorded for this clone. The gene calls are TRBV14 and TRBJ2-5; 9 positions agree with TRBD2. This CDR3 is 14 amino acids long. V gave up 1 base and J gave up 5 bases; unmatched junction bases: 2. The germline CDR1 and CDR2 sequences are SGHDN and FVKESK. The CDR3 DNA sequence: TGTGCCAGCAGCCAAGTAGCGGGAGATGAGACCCAGTACTTC. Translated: CASSQVAGDETQYF.

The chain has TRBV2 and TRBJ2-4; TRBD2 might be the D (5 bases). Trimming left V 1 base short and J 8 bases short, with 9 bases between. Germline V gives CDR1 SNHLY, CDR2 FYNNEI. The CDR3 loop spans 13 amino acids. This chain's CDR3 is CASSEGEGYIQYF. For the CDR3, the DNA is TGTGCCAGCAGTGAAGGAGAGGGATACATTCAGTACTTC.

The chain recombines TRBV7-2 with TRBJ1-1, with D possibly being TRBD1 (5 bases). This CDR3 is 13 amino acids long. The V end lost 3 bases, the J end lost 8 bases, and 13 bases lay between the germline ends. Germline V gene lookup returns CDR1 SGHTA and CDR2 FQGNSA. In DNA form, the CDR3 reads TGTGCCAGCAGCTTTTTGGTCAGGGCCGAAGCTTTCTTT. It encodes CASSFLVRAEAFF.

The CDR3 DNA follows: TGTGCCAGCTCACCAGCTCGACAGAGCACAGATACGCAGTATTTT. As protein: CASSPARQSTDTQYF. The chain employs TRBV18 and TRBJ2-3, with D possibly TRBD1 on 5 matching bases. The CDR3 spans 15 residues. The ends were cut back, 2 bases at V and 0 bases at J, with 9 bases in the middle. In germline, CDR1 is KGHSH, CDR2 LQKENI.

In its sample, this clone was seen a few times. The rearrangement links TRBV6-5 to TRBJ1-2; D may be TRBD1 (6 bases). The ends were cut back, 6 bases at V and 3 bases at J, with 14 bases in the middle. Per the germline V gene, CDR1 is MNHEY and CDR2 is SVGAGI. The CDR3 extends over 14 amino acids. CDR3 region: CASRKRGSDYGYTF. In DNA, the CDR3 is TGTGCCAGCAGAAAAAGGGGGTCCGACTATGGCTACACCTTC.

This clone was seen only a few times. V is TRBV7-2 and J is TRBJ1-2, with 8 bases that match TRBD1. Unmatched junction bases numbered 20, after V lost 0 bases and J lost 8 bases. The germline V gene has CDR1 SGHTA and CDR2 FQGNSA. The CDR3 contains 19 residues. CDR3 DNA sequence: TGTGCCAGCAGCTTAGCGTTTGGGGTCAATCCCCGGGACAGGCGCGGCTACACCTTC. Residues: CASSLAFGVNPRDRRGYTF. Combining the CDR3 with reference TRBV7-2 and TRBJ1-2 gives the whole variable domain GAGVSQSPSNKVTEKGKDVELRCDPISGHTALYWYRQSLGQGLEFLIYFQGNSAPDKSGLPSDRFSAERTGGSVSTLTIQRTQQEDSAVYLCASSLAFGVNPRDRRGYTFGSGTRLTVV.

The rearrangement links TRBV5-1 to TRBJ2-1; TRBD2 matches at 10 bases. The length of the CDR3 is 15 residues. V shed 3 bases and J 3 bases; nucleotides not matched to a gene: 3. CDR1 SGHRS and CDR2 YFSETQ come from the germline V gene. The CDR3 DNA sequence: TGCGCCAGCAGCTCGACTAGCGGGTACTACAATGAGCAGTTCTTC. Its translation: CASSSTSGYYNEQFF.

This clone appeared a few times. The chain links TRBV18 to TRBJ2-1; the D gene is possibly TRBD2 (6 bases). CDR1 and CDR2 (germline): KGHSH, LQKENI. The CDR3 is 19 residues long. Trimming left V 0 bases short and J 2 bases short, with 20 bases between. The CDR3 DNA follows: TGTGCCAGCTCACCACCAGCTAGCGCCTTAGGGGAGACCTACAATGAGCAGTTCTTC. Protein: CASSPPASALGETYNEQFF.

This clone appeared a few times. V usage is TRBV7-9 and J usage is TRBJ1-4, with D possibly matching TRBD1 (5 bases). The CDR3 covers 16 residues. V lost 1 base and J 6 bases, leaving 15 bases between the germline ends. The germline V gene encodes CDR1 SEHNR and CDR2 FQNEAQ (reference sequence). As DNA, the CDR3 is TGTGCCAGCAGCTTAGGGGAACGGACACGGGATGAAAAACTGTTTTTT. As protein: CASSLGERTRDEKLFF.

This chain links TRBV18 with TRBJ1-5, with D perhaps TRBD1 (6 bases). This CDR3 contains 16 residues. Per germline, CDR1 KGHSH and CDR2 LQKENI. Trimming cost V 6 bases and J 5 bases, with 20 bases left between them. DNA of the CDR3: TGTGCCAGCTCCACTGAGGGGGGGACAAACGATCAGCCCCAGCATTTT. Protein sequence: CASSTEGGTNDQPQHF. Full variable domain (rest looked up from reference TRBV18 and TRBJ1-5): NAGVMQNPRHLVRRRGQEARLRCSPMKGHSHVYWYRQLPEEGLKFMVYLQKENIIDESGMPKERFSAEFPKEGPSILRIQQVVRGDSAAYFCASSTEGGTNDQPQHFGDGTRLSIL.

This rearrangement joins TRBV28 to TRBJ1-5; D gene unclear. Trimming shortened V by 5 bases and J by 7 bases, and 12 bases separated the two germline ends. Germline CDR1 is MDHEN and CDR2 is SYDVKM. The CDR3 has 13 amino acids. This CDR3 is CASSPDPGQPQHF. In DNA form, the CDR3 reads TGTGCCAGCAGTCCTGACCCGGGGCAGCCCCAGCATTTT.

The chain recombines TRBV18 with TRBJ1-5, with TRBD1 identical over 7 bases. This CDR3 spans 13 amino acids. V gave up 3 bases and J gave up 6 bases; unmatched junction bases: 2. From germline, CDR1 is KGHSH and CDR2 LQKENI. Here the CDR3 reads CASSPDRAQPQHF. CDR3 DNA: TGTGCCAGCTCACCCGACAGGGCTCAGCCCCAGCATTTT.

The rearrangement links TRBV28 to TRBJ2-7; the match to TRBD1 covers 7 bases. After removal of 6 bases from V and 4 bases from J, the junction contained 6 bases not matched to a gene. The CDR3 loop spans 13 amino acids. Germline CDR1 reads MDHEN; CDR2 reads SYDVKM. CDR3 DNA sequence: TGTGCCAGCAGACCCGGGACAGCGTACGAGCAGTACTTC. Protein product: CASRPGTAYEQYF.

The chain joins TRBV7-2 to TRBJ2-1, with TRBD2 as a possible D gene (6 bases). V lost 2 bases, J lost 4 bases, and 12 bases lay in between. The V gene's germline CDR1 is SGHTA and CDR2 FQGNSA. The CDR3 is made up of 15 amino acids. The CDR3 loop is CASSLYSGPYNEQFF. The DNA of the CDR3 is TGTGCCAGCAGCTTATACAGCGGGCCGTACAATGAGCAGTTCTTC.

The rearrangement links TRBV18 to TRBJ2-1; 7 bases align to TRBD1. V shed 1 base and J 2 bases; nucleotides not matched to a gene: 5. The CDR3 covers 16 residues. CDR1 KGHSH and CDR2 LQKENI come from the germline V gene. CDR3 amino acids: CASSPQTGTAYNEQFF. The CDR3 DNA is TGTGCCAGCTCACCACAAACCGGGACAGCCTACAATGAGCAGTTCTTC.

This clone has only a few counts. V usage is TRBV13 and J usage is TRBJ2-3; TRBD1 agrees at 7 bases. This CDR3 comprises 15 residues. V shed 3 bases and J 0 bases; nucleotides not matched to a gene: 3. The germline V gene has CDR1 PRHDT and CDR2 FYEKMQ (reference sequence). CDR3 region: CASSFMTGSTDTQYF. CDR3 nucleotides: TGTGCCAGCAGCTTTATGACAGGGAGCACAGATACGCAGTATTTT.

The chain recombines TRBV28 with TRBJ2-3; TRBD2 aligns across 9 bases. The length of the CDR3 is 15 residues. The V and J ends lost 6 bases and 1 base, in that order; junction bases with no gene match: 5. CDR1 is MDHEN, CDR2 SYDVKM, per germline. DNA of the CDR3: TGTGCCAGCAGCCACGGCGGGAGGGGCACAGATACGCAGTATTTT. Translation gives CASSHGGRGTDTQYF.

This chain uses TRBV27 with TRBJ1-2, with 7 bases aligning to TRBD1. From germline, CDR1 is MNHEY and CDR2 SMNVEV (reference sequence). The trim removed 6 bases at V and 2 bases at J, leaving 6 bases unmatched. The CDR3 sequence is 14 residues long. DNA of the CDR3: TGTGCCAGCAGCCCTGACAGGGAGAACTATGGCTACACCTTC. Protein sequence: CASSPDRENYGYTF.

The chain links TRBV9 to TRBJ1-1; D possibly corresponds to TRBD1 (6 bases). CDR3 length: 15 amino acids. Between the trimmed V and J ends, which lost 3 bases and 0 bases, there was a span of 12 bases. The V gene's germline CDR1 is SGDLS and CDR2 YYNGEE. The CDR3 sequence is CASSATGTMNTEAFF. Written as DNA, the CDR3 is TGTGCCAGCAGCGCAACAGGGACTATGAACACTGAAGCTTTCTTT.

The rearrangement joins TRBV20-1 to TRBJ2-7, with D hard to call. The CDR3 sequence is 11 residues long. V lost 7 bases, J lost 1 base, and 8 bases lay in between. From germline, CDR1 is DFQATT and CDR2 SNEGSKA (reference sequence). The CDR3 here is CSVERSYEQYF. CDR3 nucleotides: TGCAGTGTGGAGAGATCCTACGAGCAGTACTTC.

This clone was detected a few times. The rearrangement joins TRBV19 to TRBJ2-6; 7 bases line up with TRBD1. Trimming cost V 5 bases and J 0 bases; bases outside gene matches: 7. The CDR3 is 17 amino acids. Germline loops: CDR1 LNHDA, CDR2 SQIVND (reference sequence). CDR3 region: CASSWFGTVSGANVLTF. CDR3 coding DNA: TGTGCCAGTAGTTGGTTCGGGACAGTCTCTGGGGCCAACGTCCTGACTTTC.

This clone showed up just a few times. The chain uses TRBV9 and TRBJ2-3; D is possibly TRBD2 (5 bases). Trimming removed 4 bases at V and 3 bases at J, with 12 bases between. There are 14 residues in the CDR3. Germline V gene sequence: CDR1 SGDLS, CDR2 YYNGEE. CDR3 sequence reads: CASSLLGKTDTQYF. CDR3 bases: TGTGCCAGCAGCCTCCTCGGGAAGACAGATACGCAGTATTTT.

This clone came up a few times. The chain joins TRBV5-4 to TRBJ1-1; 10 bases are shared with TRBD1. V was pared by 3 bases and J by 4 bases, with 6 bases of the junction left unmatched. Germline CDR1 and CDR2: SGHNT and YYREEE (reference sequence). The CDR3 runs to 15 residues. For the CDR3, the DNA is TGTGCCAGCAGCTGGGACAGGGGTACGGGCACTGAAGCTTTCTTT. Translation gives CASSWDRGTGTEAFF.

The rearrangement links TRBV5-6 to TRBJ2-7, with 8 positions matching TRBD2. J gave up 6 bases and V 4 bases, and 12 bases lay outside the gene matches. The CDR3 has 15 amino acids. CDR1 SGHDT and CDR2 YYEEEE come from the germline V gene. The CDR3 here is CASSLPGGLVGEQYF. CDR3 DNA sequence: TGTGCCAGCAGCCTCCCCGGGGGACTAGTCGGCGAGCAGTACTTC.